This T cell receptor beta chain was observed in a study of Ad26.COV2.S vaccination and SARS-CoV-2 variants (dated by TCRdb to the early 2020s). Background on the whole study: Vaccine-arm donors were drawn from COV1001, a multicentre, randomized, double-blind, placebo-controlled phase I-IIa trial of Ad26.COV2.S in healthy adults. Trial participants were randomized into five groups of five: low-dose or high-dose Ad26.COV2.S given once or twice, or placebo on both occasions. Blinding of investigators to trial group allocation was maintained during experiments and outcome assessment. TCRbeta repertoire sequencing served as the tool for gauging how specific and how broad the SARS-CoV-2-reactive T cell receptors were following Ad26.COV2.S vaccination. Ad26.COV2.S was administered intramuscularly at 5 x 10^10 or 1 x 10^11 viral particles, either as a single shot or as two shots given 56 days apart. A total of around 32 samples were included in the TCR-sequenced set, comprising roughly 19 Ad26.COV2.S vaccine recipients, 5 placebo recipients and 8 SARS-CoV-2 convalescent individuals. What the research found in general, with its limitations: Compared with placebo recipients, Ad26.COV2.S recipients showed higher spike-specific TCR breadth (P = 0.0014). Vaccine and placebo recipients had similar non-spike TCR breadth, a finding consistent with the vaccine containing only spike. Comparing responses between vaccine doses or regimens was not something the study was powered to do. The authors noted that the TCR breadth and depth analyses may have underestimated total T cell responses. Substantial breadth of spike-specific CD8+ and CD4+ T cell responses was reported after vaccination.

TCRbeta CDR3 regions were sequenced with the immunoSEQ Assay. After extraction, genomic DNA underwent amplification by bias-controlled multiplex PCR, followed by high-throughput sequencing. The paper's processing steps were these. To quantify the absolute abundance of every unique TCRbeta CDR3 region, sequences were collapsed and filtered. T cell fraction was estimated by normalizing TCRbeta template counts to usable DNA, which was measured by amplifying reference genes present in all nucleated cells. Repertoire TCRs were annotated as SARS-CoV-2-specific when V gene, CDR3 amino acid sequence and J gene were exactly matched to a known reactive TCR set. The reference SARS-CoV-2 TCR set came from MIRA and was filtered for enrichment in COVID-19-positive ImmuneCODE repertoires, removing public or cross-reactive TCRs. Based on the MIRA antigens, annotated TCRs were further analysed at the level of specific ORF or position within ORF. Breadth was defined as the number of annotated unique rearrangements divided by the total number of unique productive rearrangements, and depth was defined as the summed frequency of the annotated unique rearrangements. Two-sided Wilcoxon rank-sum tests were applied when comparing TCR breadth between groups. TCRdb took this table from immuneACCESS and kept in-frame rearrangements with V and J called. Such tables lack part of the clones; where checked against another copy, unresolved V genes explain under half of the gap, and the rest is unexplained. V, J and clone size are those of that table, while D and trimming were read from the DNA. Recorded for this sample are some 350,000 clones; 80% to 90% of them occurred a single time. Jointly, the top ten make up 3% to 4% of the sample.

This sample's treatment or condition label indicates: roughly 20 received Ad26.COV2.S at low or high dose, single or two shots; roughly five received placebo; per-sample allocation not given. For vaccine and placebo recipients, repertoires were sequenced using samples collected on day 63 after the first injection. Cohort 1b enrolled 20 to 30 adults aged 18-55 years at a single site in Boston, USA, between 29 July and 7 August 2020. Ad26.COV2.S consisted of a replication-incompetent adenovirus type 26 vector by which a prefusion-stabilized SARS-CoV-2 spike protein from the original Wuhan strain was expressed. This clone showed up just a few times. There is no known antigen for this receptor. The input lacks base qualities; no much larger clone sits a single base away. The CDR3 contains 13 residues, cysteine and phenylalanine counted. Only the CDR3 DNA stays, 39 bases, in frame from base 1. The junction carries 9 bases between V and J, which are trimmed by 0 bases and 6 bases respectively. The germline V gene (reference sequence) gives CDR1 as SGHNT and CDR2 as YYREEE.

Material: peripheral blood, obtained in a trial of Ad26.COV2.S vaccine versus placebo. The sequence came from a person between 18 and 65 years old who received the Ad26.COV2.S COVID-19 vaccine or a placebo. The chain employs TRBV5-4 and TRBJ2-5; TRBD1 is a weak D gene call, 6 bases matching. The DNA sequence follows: TGTGCCAGCAGCTTGGAACAGGGCCAGACCCAGTACTTC. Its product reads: CASSLEQGQTQYF. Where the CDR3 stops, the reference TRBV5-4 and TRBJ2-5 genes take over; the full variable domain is ETGVTQSPTHLIKTRGQQVTLRCSSQSGHNTVSWYQQALGQGPQFIFQYYREEENGRGNFPPRFSGLQFPNYSSELNVNALELDDSALYLCASSLEQGQTQYFGPGTRLLVL.